Listed below are T cell receptor beta chains from one sample, sequenced in a study of T cell responses to AZD1222 COVID-19 vaccine. Repertoires were generated with immunoSEQ multiplex PCR, while TCRdb's copy carries only in-frame clones and drops some. The data contain fewer than 120,000 clones, 70% to 90% of them singletons. This specimen consisted of peripheral blood, obtained 28 days after the second AZD1222 dose. The source is an adult who received the AZD1222 COVID-19 vaccine. CDR3s include the opening cysteine and the closing phenylalanine or tryptophan. D genes are given only for firm matches. Size is stated for part of the rows, as once, few or many counts, or as a class when the clone is expanded.

clone size,J gene,V gene,D gene,CDR3 protein,CDR3 DNA
-,TRBJ2-3,TRBV7-9,TRBD2,CASQTSGHTDTQYF,TGTGCCAGCCAGACTAGCGGCCACACAGATACGCAGTATTTT
few,TRBJ1-1,TRBV18,-,CASSLRTGREQEAFF,TGTGCCAGCTCTCTAAGAACCGGGAGAGAACAGGAAGCTTTCTTT
-,TRBJ2-3,TRBV5-4,-,CASSRPRDTQYF,TGTGCCAGCAGCCGCCCTCGAGATACGCAGTATTTT
few,TRBJ1-5,TRBV5-1,TRBD1,CASSFGTGVNQPQHF,TGCGCCAGCAGCTTCGGGACAGGGGTCAATCAGCCCCAGCATTTT
-,TRBJ2-6,TRBV18,TRBD1,CASSPRGQGASGANVLTF,TGTGCCAGCTCCCCCAGGGGACAGGGGGCTTCTGGGGCCAACGTCCTGACTTTC
-,TRBJ1-2,TRBV28,-,CASSLGGGESYGYTF,TGTGCCAGCAGTTTAGGAGGGGGAGAGAGCTATGGCTACACCTTC
-,TRBJ1-5,TRBV29-1,-,CSARQGLDQPQHF,TGCAGCGCAAGGCAGGGGCTGGATCAGCCCCAGCATTTT
-,TRBJ2-7,TRBV3-1/TRBV3-2,-,CASSQGFYEQYF,TGTGCCAGCAGCCAAGGATTCTACGAGCAGTACTTC
-,TRBJ1-3,TRBV19,TRBD1,CASTVTGGYGNTIYF,TGTGCCAGTACGGTGACAGGGGGCTATGGAAACACCATATATTTT
-,TRBJ1-6,TRBV12-3/TRBV12-4,-,CASSLLGESPLHF,TGTGCCAGCAGTTTACTTGGGGAAAGTCCCCTCCACTTT
-,TRBJ1-3,TRBV11-2,-,CASRVFGRARNTIYF,TGTGCCAGCAGAGTCTTCGGCAGGGCGAGGAACACCATATATTTT
few,TRBJ1-1,TRBV7-8,-,CASSSQRMNTEAFF,TGTGCCAGCAGCTCACAGCGCATGAACACTGAAGCTTTCTTT
-,TRBJ1-1,TRBV5-4,-,CASSLEGTEAFF,TGTGCCAGCAGCTTGGAGGGGACTGAAGCTTTCTTT
once,TRBJ1-1,TRBV18,TRBD1,CASSGQTNEAFF,TGTGCCAGCTCGGGACAGACAAATGAAGCTTTCTTT
-,TRBJ2-5,TRBV5-1,-,CASSPLSAGQETQYF,TGCGCCAGCAGCCCTCTCTCCGCCGGCCAAGAGACCCAGTACTTC
few,TRBJ1-2,TRBV5-1,-,CASSLAPTDAVYGYTF,TGCGCCAGCAGCTTGGCTCCAACGGACGCTGTCTATGGCTACACCTTC
-,TRBJ2-5,TRBV7-9,-,CASSQDSDQETQYF,TGTGCCAGCAGCCAGGACAGTGACCAAGAGACCCAGTACTTC
-,TRBJ1-1,TRBV24-1,TRBD1,CATSDPGQPTEAFF,TGTGCCACCAGTGACCCGGGACAGCCCACTGAAGCTTTCTTT
-,TRBJ2-5,TRBV7-3,-,CASSRGGPQETQYF,TGTGCCAGCAGCCGTGGGGGACCGCAAGAGACCCAGTACTTC
-,TRBJ2-1,TRBV28,-,CASSLPGVGSYNEQFF,TGTGCCAGCAGTTTACCGGGGGTCGGCTCCTACAATGAGCAGTTCTTC
-,TRBJ1-5,TRBV6-6,-,CASSSNNQPQHF,TGTGCCAGCAGTTCGAACAATCAGCCCCAGCATTTT
-,TRBJ2-7,TRBV2,TRBD1,CASITGVYEQYF,TGTGCCAGCATAACAGGGGTCTACGAGCAGTACTTC
-,TRBJ2-4,TRBV6-5,-,CASGEGAWNIQYF,TGTGCCAGCGGAGAGGGAGCCTGGAACATTCAGTACTTC
-,TRBJ2-7,TRBV2,-,CASRGTGDHHEQYF,TGTGCCAGCAGGGGGACCGGGGACCATCACGAGCAGTACTTC
-,TRBJ2-3,TRBV9,TRBD2,CASSARLAGSRGGQYF,TGTGCCAGCAGCGCGAGACTAGCGGGGAGCAGAGGTGGGCAGTATTTT
-,TRBJ2-2,TRBV27,TRBD1,CASSPRGWGQGNTGELFF,TGTGCCAGCAGCCCAAGGGGGTGGGGACAGGGGAACACCGGGGAGCTGTTTTTT
-,TRBJ2-1,TRBV27,TRBD2,CASSLLAGGPGEQFF,TGTGCCAGCAGTTTACTAGCGGGAGGGCCTGGTGAGCAGTTCTTC
-,TRBJ1-1,TRBV5-1,-,CASSLGIGGTEAFF,TGCGCCAGCAGCTTAGGTATTGGGGGCACTGAAGCTTTCTTT
-,TRBJ1-3,TRBV6-2/TRBV6-3,-,CASSYSSEPGNTIYF,TGTGCCAGCAGTTACTCGTCAGAGCCTGGAAACACCATATATTTT
-,TRBJ1-6,TRBV28,-,CASSLGQEPPLHF,TGTGCCAGCAGTTTGGGGCAGGAACCACCCCTCCACTTT
-,TRBJ1-2,TRBV14,TRBD1,CASSQTGDFNYGYTF,TGTGCCAGCAGCCAAACAGGGGATTTTAACTATGGCTACACCTTC
-,TRBJ1-1,TRBV3-1/TRBV3-2,-,CASSHSERRNTEAFF,TGTGCCAGCAGCCATTCTGAGAGGAGGAACACTGAAGCTTTCTTT
-,TRBJ2-1,TRBV5-1,TRBD2,CASKGTSGANEQFF,TGCGCCTCCAAAGGGACTAGCGGGGCCAATGAGCAGTTCTTC
-,TRBJ1-6,TRBV19,TRBD1,CASSGQGSSYNSPLHF,TGTGCCAGTAGTGGACAGGGGAGCTCCTATAATTCACCCCTCCACTTT
once,TRBJ1-1,TRBV11-2,-,CASSLGQGVTEAFF,TGTGCCAGCAGCTTAGGGCAGGGAGTCACTGAAGCTTTCTTT
-,TRBJ2-3,TRBV9,-,CASSALSRESTDTQYF,TGTGCCAGCAGCGCCCTCTCCCGGGAAAGCACAGATACGCAGTATTTT
-,TRBJ2-1,TRBV27,-,CASTRYPDRQWFF,TGTGCCAGCACTCGTTACCCGGACAGACAGTGGTTCTTC
-,TRBJ2-5,TRBV5-4,-,CASSSGTQQETQYF,TGTGCCAGCAGCTCCGGGACCCAACAAGAGACCCAGTACTTC
-,TRBJ1-2,TRBV5-1,TRBD1,CASSLGTGEGGYTF,TGCGCCAGCAGCTTGGGGACAGGGGAGGGCGGCTACACCTTC
-,TRBJ2-4,TRBV7-9,TRBD1,CASSSGQGLAKNIQYF,TGTGCCAGCAGCTCGGGACAGGGACTAGCCAAAAACATTCAGTACTTC
-,TRBJ2-7,TRBV18,-,CASSRRDNSGEQYF,TGTGCCAGCTCACGCCGGGACAACAGTGGCGAGCAGTACTTC
-,TRBJ1-6,TRBV11-3,-,CASTPEIGGPLHF,TGTGCCAGCACCCCTGAGATTGGGGGCCCCCTCCACTTT
-,TRBJ2-7,TRBV11-1,-,CASSRDSVQYF,TGTGCCAGCAGCAGAGACAGCGTGCAGTACTTC
-,TRBJ1-6,TRBV5-1,-,CASSSSSPDLTTSYNSPLHF,TGCGCCAGCAGCTCATCTAGCCCGGATCTAACAACCTCCTATAATTCACCCCTCCACTTT
-,TRBJ1-1,TRBV7-8,-,CASSSYPNTEAFF,TGTGCCAGCAGCTCTTATCCGAACACTGAAGCTTTCTTT
-,TRBJ2-3,TRBV19,TRBD2,CASSSGLATDTQYF,TGTGCCAGTAGTTCGGGACTAGCCACAGATACGCAGTATTTT
-,TRBJ2-1,TRBV28,TRBD2,CASRMTGTSGRGEQFF,TGTGCCAGCAGGATGACCGGGACTAGCGGGAGAGGGGAGCAGTTCTTC
-,TRBJ2-1,TRBV11-2,-,CASSLGISSYNEQFF,TGTGCCAGCAGCTTAGGGATTAGCTCCTACAATGAGCAGTTCTTC
-,TRBJ1-1,TRBV24-1,TRBD1,CATTSGTGANTEAFF,TGTGCCACCACCTCCGGGACAGGCGCGAACACTGAAGCTTTCTTT
few,TRBJ2-1,TRBV5-1,TRBD1,CASSLGDRGYNEQFF,TGCGCCAGCAGCTTAGGGGACAGGGGCTACAATGAGCAGTTCTTC
-,TRBJ1-4,TRBV6-4,-,CASSDDTRTGPNEKLFF,TGTGCCAGCAGTGACGATACACGTACAGGGCCTAATGAAAAACTGTTTTTT